One sample yielded the 18 T cell receptor beta chains listed below, sequenced in a study of cytomegalovirus exposure and HLA in healthy donors. Profiled with immunoSEQ multiplex PCR; TCRdb holds only in-frame clones, not every one. Altogether 150,000 to 200,000 clones are present, about 81% being singletons, with the ten largest covering roughly 1.2%. The specimen sequenced was PBMCs. The receptors originated from a woman younger than 45 in good health and CMV-seronegative.

The rearrangement uses TRBV11-2 and TRBJ2-5; 8 nucleotides agree with TRBD1. Germline trimming cut 5 bases from V and 2 bases from J; bases unmatched to any gene: 7. The CDR3 is 15 amino acids. CDR1 and CDR2 (germline): SGHAT, FQNNGV. The CDR3 nucleotides are TGTGCCAGCAGCCCCGGGAACAGGGGGCAAGAGACCCAGTACTTC. The encoded protein is CASSPGNRGQETQYF. The whole variable domain, remainder taken from reference TRBV11-2 and TRBJ2-5, is EAGVAQSPRYKIIEKRQSVAFWCNPISGHATLYWYQQILGQGPKLLIQFQNNGVVDDSQLPKDRFSAERLKGVDSTLKIQPAKLEDSAVYLCASSPGNRGQETQYFGPGTRLLVL.

The chain couples TRBV7-9 to TRBJ2-2, with D possibly matching TRBD1 (5 bases). Germline V gene sequence: CDR1 SEHNR, CDR2 FQNEAQ (reference sequence). The CDR3 has 15 amino acids. The germline V and J ends were trimmed by 3 bases and 1 base, with 9 bases remaining between them. CDR3 residues: CASSLSTGNTGELFF. CDR3 bases: TGTGCCAGCAGCTTGAGCACAGGGAACACCGGGGAGCTGTTTTTT.

J is TRBJ1-5 and V is TRBV5-1; tentative D call: TRBD1 (6 bases). Trimming stripped 2 bases from V and 4 bases from J, with 10 bases between. Germline CDR1 and CDR2: SGHRS and YFSETQ. CDR3 length: 14 amino acids. The CDR3 bases are TGCGCCAGCAGCTTATCCACAGGGAATCAGCCCCAGCATTTT. Translated, it gives CASSLSTGNQPQHF.

On this clone: Its ends do not fully match the called genes, so a read error is possible. V usage is TRBV6-5 and J usage is TRBJ2-5, with unresolved D. Germline-derived CDR1 and CDR2 are MNHEY and SVGAGI. The CDR3 sequence is 10 residues long. CDR3 loop: CASSEAPTNF. The CDR3 coding sequence is TGTGCCAGCAGTGAAGCGCCAACTAACTTC.

This rearrangement joins TRBV6-6 to TRBJ2-3; TRBD2 aligns across 8 bases. This CDR3 comprises 16 residues. With 2 bases clipped from V and 5 bases from J, the junction kept 9 bases outside the gene matches. Germline V gene data show CDR1 as MNHNY and CDR2 as SVGAGI (reference sequence). The CDR3 reads CASSYDPTAGVDTQYF. In DNA, the CDR3 is TGTGCCAGCAGTTACGATCCTACAGCGGGGGTAGATACGCAGTATTTT.

The chain is built from TRBV28 and TRBJ2-1, with no clear D. V was pared by 2 bases and J by 0 bases, with 5 bases between. This CDR3 region has 14 residues. From germline, CDR1 is MDHEN and CDR2 SYDVKM. Written as DNA, the CDR3 is TGTGCCAGCAGTTTACCCATCTCCTACAATGAGCAGTTCTTC. As protein: CASSLPISYNEQFF.

This sequence joins TRBV5-1 and TRBJ2-3; 7 positions agree with TRBD1. The CDR3 is 14 amino acids. The J segment lost 2 bases and the V segment lost 8 bases, leaving 8 bases of the junction unmatched. In germline, CDR1 is SGHRS, CDR2 YFSETQ. The CDR3 coding sequence is TGCGCCAGTAGCCGGGACAGACTCACAGATACGCAGTATTTT. As protein: CASSRDRLTDTQYF.

The J gene is TRBJ2-3, the V gene TRBV4-2, with 8 bases fitting TRBD2. From germline, CDR1 is LGHNA and CDR2 YNFKEQ. After removal of 3 bases from V and 3 bases from J, the junction contained 2 bases not matched to a gene. This CDR3 comprises 14 residues. This CDR3 is CASSHGGVTDTQYF. CDR3 nucleotide sequence: TGTGCCAGCAGCCACGGGGGGGTAACAGATACGCAGTATTTT.

The J gene is TRBJ1-1, the V gene TRBV9, with D possibly TRBD1 on 5 matching bases. Trimming pared 0 bases from V and 4 bases from J, leaving 13 bases between. The CDR3 is 15 amino acids. The V gene's germline CDR1 is SGDLS and CDR2 YYNGEE. CDR3 sequence: CASSVEGRVATEAFF. Written as DNA, the CDR3 is TGTGCCAGCAGCGTAGAGGGCAGGGTGGCCACTGAAGCTTTCTTT.

V and J are TRBV30 and TRBJ2-7, with unresolved D. The CDR3 covers 11 residues. Per the germline V gene, CDR1 is GTSNPN and CDR2 is SVGIG (reference sequence). V was shortened by 4 bases and J by 1 base, with 5 bases between the two germline ends. The CDR3 region is CAWIRSYEQYF. The DNA of the CDR3 is TGTGCCTGGATCAGATCCTACGAGCAGTACTTC.

The rearrangement links TRBV28 to TRBJ1-5, with TRBD1 matching 7 bases. CDR3 length equals 14 residues. With V trimmed by 7 bases and J by 7 bases, 10 bases remained unmatched. Germline lookup yields CDR1 MDHEN and CDR2 SYDVKM. CDR3 DNA sequence: TGTGCCAGCATAACAGGGGAGTCCGTCCAGCCCCAGCATTTT. Translation: CASITGESVQPQHF. Together with reference TRBV28 and TRBJ1-5, the CDR3 gives the full variable domain: DVKVTQSSRYLVKRTGEKVFLECVQDMDHENMFWYRQDPGLGLRLIYFSYDVKMKEKGDIPEGYSVSREKKERFSLILESASTNQTSMYLCASITGESVQPQHFGDGTRLSIL.

The CDR3 loop reads CASRKSPGQGANSPLHF. In DNA form, the CDR3 reads TGTGCCAGCAGGAAGAGCCCGGGACAGGGGGCCAATTCACCCCTCCACTTT. The gene calls are TRBV27 and TRBJ1-6; 12 bases line up with TRBD1. The CDR3 extends over 17 amino acids. The ends lost 6 bases at V and 7 bases at J; junction bases unmatched: 10. CDR1 is MNHEY and CDR2 is SMNVEV in the germline V gene (reference sequence).

The V gene is TRBV5-1, the J gene TRBJ2-2; tentative D call: TRBD1 (5 bases). Deletions cut 4 bases from V and 4 bases from J, with 14 bases between. Germline CDR1 is SGHRS and CDR2 is YFSETQ. The CDR3 sequence is 15 residues long. The CDR3 region has the DNA TGCGCCAGCAGCCCCCAGGGTCCGGGCACCGGGGAGCTGTTTTTT. Its translation is CASSPQGPGTGELFF.

This clone has just a few counts. The chain recombines TRBV18 with TRBJ2-2; 10 bases fit TRBD1. Germline-derived CDR1 and CDR2 are KGHSH and LQKENI. The length of the CDR3 is 19 residues. V trimming: 4 bases; J trimming: 0 bases; junction bases outside the gene matches: 11. The CDR3 bases are TGTGCCAGCTCACTTGTACGGGACAGGGGACAAGCGAACACCGGGGAGCTGTTTTTT. Residues: CASSLVRDRGQANTGELFF.

A single count supports this clone. V usage is TRBV11-3 and J usage is TRBJ2-1; the match to TRBD2 covers 8 bases. CDR1 is SGHNT and CDR2 is YENEEA in the germline V gene. The CDR3 sequence is 16 residues long. With V trimmed by 1 base and J by 7 bases, 9 bases remained unmatched. The CDR3 region is CASSLVSGNRANEQFF. In DNA form, the CDR3 reads TGTGCCAGCAGCTTAGTTAGCGGGAATCGGGCGAATGAGCAGTTCTTC.

The CDR3 bases are TGTGCCAGCAGATTCGGGCCTTCAGCGGGAGCAGATACGCAGTATTTT. Its translation: CASRFGPSAGADTQYF. This chain uses TRBV7-8 with TRBJ2-3; TRBD2 matches 8 bases. Germline V gene sequence: CDR1 SGHVS, CDR2 FQNEAQ. V shed 6 bases and J 4 bases; nucleotides not matched to a gene: 12. The CDR3 spans 16 residues.

The chain links TRBV10-2 to TRBJ1-4; tentative D call: TRBD1 (6 bases). The CDR3 extends over 14 amino acids. Germline CDR1 and CDR2: WSHSY and SAAADI. Trimming removed 7 bases from V and 3 bases from J, with 12 bases in between. CDR3 sequence reads: CASTKDSPNEKLFF. DNA for the CDR3: TGCGCCAGCACTAAGGACAGCCCTAATGAAAAACTGTTTTTT.

The count of this clone is one. The chain's CDR3 is CASSSTGKRQPQHF. The CDR3 DNA reads TGTGCCAGCAGCTCAACAGGGAAGAGGCAGCCCCAGCATTTT. The chain links TRBV6-1 to TRBJ1-5, with a weak D call TRBD1 (6 bases). The ends were cut back, 6 bases at V and 7 bases at J, with 16 bases in the middle. Germline CDR1 is MNHNS and CDR2 is SASEGT. CDR3 size: 14 residues.